The entry that follows covers one T cell receptor (beta chain) sequence. Original processing methods: Estimates of nucleated cell counts were drawn from the amplification of reference gene primers. Data came from immunoSEQ multiplex PCR; TCRdb stores just in-frame clones and leaves some out. The V and J calls and the clone size are those of that table, but D and trimming were determined from the DNA. Of roughly 120,000 clones listed, 85% to 90% were seen once; the top ten hold 0.95% to 1.3%. The data derive from a study of blood T cell repertoires in COVID-19. For the study at large: T cells, B-cell-depleted T cells, or PBMCs supplied cDNA or gDNA.

Germline CDR1 SGHTA, CDR2 FQGNSA. The ends were cut back, 2 bases at V and 2 bases at J, with 11 bases in the middle. The CDR3 is 15 amino acids. The receptor was derived from a human donor in a cohort sampled during active COVID-19. Source material: peripheral blood. The rearrangement links TRBV7-2 to TRBJ2-3; D may be TRBD2 (6 bases). The CDR3 region is CASSLPGRSTDTQYF. The CDR3 nucleotides read TGTGCCAGCAGCTTACCCGGGAGATCCACAGATACGCAGTATTTT.